This is a list of T cell receptor beta chains from one sample in a study of identical twins. One entry per CDR3 protein, called by TCRdb with MiXCR from the 5' RACE reads. The sample yields some 500,000 distinct CDR3 sequences, 14% seen once. The same specimen was also included in a second study, on yellow fever vaccine responses in identical twins.

The material sequenced was CD4+ T cells sorted from blood. The receptors come from a woman aged 18-29 years in good health. The CDR3 runs from the conserved cysteine through the conserved F or W.

CDR3aa,v_gene
CAISGDHEGGYTF,TRBV10-3
CASSLFRYNEQFF,TRBV14
CASSLRWTGSETQYF,TRBV27
CSARPTPDTQYF,TRBV20-1
CASSGTGNSGNTIYF,TRBV12-3/TRBV12-4
CASSELGQGLFF,TRBV2
CASSKNRGVGTDTQYF,TRBV4-3
CASSPSGSNTGELFF,TRBV18
CASSHANEKLFF,TRBV4-1
CASSQRIDRGHRYGYTF,TRBV21-1
CASSLIKETQYF,TRBV5-1
CNTDSYTEAFF,TRBV20-1
CASSLLLGRNTGELFF,TRBV11-3
CASSFGGGSYNEQFF,TRBV5-1
CASSPSTGGGQFF,TRBV7-2
CAIRSDTNTGELFF,TRBV10-3
CASRKGLAGPYNEQFF,TRBV28
CASSSQGWGKTQYF,TRBV7-9
CASSLVIGNTEAFF,TRBV7-9
CASSLAGAGSEQFF,TRBV7-2
CASSLGPGLVYNEQFF,TRBV7-2
CASSGDRGGNTEAFF,TRBV7-9
CASSSGPYSPLHF,TRBV5-6
CASSYDGLGALHF,TRBV6-2/TRBV6-3